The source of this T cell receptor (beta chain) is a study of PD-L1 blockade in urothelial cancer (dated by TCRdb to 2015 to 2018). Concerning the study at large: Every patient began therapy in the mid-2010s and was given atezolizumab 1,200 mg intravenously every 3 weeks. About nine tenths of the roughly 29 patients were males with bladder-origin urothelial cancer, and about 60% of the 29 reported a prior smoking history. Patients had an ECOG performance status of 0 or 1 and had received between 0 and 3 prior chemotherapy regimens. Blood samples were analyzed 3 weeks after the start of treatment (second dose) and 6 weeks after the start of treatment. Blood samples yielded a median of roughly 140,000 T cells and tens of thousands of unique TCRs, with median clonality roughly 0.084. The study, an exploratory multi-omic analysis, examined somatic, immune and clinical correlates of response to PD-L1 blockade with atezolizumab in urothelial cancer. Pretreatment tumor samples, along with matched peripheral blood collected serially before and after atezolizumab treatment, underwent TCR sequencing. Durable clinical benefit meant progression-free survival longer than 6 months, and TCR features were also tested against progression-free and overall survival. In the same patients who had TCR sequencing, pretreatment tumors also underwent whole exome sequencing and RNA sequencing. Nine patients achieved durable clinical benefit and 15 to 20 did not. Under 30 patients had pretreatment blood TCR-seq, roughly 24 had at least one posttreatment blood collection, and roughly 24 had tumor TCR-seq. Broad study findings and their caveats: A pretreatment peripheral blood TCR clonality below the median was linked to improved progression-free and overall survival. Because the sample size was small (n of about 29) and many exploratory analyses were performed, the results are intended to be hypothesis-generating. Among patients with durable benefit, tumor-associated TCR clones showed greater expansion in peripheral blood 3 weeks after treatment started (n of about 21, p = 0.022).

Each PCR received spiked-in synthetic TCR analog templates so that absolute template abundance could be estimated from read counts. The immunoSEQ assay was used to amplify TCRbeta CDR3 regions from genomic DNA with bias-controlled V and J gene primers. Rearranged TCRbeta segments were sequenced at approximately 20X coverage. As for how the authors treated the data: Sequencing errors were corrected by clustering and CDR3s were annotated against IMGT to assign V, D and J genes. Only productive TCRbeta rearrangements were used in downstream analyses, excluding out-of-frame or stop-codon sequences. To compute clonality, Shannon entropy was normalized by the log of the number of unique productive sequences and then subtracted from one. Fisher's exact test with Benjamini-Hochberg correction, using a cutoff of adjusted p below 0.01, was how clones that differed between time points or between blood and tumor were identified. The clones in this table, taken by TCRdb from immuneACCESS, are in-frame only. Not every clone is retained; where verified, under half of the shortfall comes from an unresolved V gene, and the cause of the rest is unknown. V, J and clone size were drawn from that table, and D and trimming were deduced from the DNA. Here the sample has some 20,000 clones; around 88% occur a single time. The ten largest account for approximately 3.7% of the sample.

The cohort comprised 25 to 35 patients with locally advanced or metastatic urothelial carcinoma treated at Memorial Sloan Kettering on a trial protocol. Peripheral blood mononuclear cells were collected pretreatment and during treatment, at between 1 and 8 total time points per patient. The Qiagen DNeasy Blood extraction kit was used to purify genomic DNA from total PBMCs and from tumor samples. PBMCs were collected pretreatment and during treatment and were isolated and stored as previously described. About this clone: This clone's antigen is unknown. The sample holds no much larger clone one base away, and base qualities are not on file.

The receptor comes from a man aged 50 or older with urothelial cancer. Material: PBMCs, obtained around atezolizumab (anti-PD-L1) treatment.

The DNA sequence is as follows: TGTGCCAGCAGTTTCTCCGGGGGAAAGCAGTTCTTC. Its translation is CASSFSGGKQFF. Recombination joined TRBV6-5 with TRBJ2-1; a weak D assignment points to TRBD2 (6 bases agree). The germline V gene sets CDR1 to MNHEY and CDR2 to SVGAGI. The junction carries 12 bases between V and J, which are trimmed by 4 bases and 11 bases respectively. The CDR3 starts with the cysteine, ends with the phenylalanine, and has 12 residues. The retained sequence is limited to the CDR3, 36 bases, with the frame set at the first base.